These 18 T cell receptor beta chains were all obtained from the same sample, sequenced in a study of control samples from healthy donors and cancer patients. Clones were read by immunoSEQ multiplex PCR, and TCRdb kept only the in-frame ones, dropping some. The table records tens of thousands of clones, more than 75% of them present only once. Sequenced material: PBMCs. The receptors here all came from a woman in her fifties or sixties with lung cancer.

The chain carries TRBV7-3 and TRBJ2-3; no definite D call. Trimming took 5 bases from V and 2 from J, leaving 11 bases between them. Germline values: CDR1 SGHTA, CDR2 FQGTGA. This CDR3 contains 14 residues. The CDR3 reads CASSLSGSTDTQYF. In nucleotides, the CDR3 is TGTGCCAGCAGCCTCTCCGGGTCCACAGATACGCAGTATTTT.

This rearrangement joins TRBV28 to TRBJ1-2; D gene unclear. Per germline, CDR1 MDHEN and CDR2 SYDVKM. This CDR3 spans 15 amino acids. V was clipped by 4 bases and J by 4 bases, with 16 bases between them. This CDR3 is CASSSEPDALYGYTF. The CDR3 region has the DNA TGTGCCAGCAGTTCCGAACCTGACGCTCTCTATGGCTACACCTTC.

This clone was seen more than once but under ten times. This sequence joins TRBV28 and TRBJ1-1, with D maybe TRBD1 (5 bases). Germline values: CDR1 MDHEN, CDR2 SYDVKM. CDR3 length: 16 amino acids. The V end lost 4 bases, the J end lost 0 bases, and 15 bases lay between the germline ends. DNA for the CDR3: TGTGCCAGCAGTTGGGCAGGGCCCTCTATGAACACTGAAGCTTTCTTT. This sequence encodes CASSWAGPSMNTEAFF.

On this clone itself: The sample contains more than one DNA sequence encoding this CDR3. V is TRBV7-3 and J is TRBJ1-1; D perhaps matches TRBD1 (5 bases). CDR3 length: 13 amino acids. CDR1 and CDR2 (germline): SGHTA, FQGTGA. Trimming took off 6 bases at V and 2 bases at J, with 10 bases between the two ends. This chain's CDR3 is CASSRDSNTEAFF. In nucleotides, the CDR3 is TGTGCCAGCAGTCGGGACTCCAACACTGAAGCTTTCTTT.

The chain employs TRBV19 and TRBJ1-1; D uncertain. The V gene lost 7 bases and the J gene lost 7 bases, with 25 bases spanning the gap. Looked up from germline, CDR1 is LNHDA and CDR2 is SQIVND (reference sequence). The CDR3 runs to 16 residues. CDR3 sequence reads: CASTAGSTQVGGEAFF. Written as DNA, the CDR3 is TGTGCCAGTACCGCCGGGAGCACCCAAGTCGGCGGTGAAGCTTTCTTT.

The chain employs TRBV28 and TRBJ2-3; 10 bases are shared with TRBD2. CDR1 is MDHEN, CDR2 SYDVKM, per germline. Losses at the gene ends were 8 bases for V and 0 bases for J; bases not matched to a gene: 11. The CDR3 extends over 17 amino acids. The CDR3 DNA follows: TGTGCCAGCTACTCCCGGACTAGCGGAGCTAGCACAGATACGCAGTATTTT. It codes for CASYSRTSGASTDTQYF.

The CDR3 nucleotides are TGTGCCACCAGTGACCCCTCTGGACAGGGGGGGACAGATACGCAGTATTTT. Translated, it gives CATSDPSGQGGTDTQYF. J is TRBJ2-3 and V is TRBV24-1; TRBD1 matches 10 bases. This CDR3 region has 17 residues. V lost 4 bases and J lost 3; bases outside the gene matches: 9. The V gene's germline CDR1 is KGHDR and CDR2 SFDVKD.

The chain combines TRBV3-1 (or the pseudogene TRBV3-2) with TRBJ2-5; D is perhaps TRBD2 (6 bases). V was pared by 5 bases and J by 5 bases, with 12 bases between. The CDR3 sequence is 13 residues long. CDR1 LGHDT and CDR2 YNNKEL come from the germline V gene (reference sequence). The CDR3 DNA reads TGTGCCAGCAGCATCAGCGCGGGGGAGACCCAGTACTTC. The encoded protein is CASSISAGETQYF.

The chain has TRBV15 and TRBJ1-3; D is unclear. There are 15 residues in the CDR3. Germline assignment: CDR1 LNHNV and CDR2 YYDKDF (reference sequence). V was shortened by 0 bases and J by 4 bases, with 10 bases between the two germline ends. The CDR3 protein is CATSRDKGKGNTIYF. CDR3 sequence (DNA): TGTGCCACCAGCAGAGATAAAGGGAAGGGAAACACCATATATTTT.

The gene calls are TRBV27 and TRBJ1-1, with D possibly matching TRBD1 (5 bases). Trimming left V 5 bases short and J 1 base short, with 14 bases between. This CDR3 comprises 15 residues. Germline V lookup: CDR1 MNHEY, CDR2 SMNVEV (reference sequence). CDR3 nucleotides: TGTGCCAGCAGTCCTCGGACAACCAGGAACACTGAAGCTTTCTTT. It codes for CASSPRTTRNTEAFF.

The chain carries TRBV7-9 and TRBJ2-7, with D maybe TRBD2 (6 bases). Trimming took off 5 bases at V and 4 bases at J, with 15 bases between the two ends. The CDR3 covers 14 residues. Germline-derived CDR1 and CDR2 are SEHNR and FQNEAQ (reference sequence). In DNA form, the CDR3 reads TGTGCCAGCAGCACGGACATCGGACTATACGAGCAGTACTTC. Amino acids: CASSTDIGLYEQYF.

This rearrangement joins TRBV4-1 to TRBJ1-1; D call uncertain. V dropped 0 bases and J dropped 1 base, with 6 bases sitting between them. Germline V CDR1 and CDR2: MGHRA, YSYEKL. The CDR3 is made up of 14 amino acids. The CDR3 nucleotides read TGCGCCAGCAGCCAAGAAAGAGCGAACACTGAAGCTTTCTTT. It codes for CASSQERANTEAFF.

V usage is TRBV12-5 and J usage is TRBJ2-7, with D perhaps being TRBD1 or TRBD2 (5 bases each). The CDR3 totals 13 residues. V gave up 5 bases and J gave up 0 bases, with 8 bases separating them. Looked up from germline, CDR1 is LGHNT and CDR2 is FRNRAP. The CDR3 region is CASGRDASYEQYF. In nucleotides, the CDR3 is TGTGCTAGTGGTAGGGACGCCTCCTACGAGCAGTACTTC.

The rearrangement uses TRBV7-2 and TRBJ2-1; D is perhaps TRBD2 (6 bases). V lost 5 bases to trimming and J lost 5 bases, with 16 bases between them. CDR3 length equals 15 residues. Germline values: CDR1 SGHTA, CDR2 FQGNSA. As DNA, the CDR3 is TGTGCCAGCAGCCGCGGGGACGTTACCGACAATGAGCAGTTCTTC. Translating it yields CASSRGDVTDNEQFF.

The chain couples TRBV6-4 to TRBJ1-6; D may be TRBD1 (5 bases). V lost 3 bases and J lost 5, with 8 bases in between. Germline CDR1 and CDR2: MRHNA and SNTAGT. The CDR3 consists of 14 residues. CDR3 bases: TGTGCCAGCAGTGATGGGGGAAATAATTCACCCCTCCACTTT. Its translation is CASSDGGNNSPLHF.

The chain is built from TRBV19 and TRBJ2-1, with 10 bases matching TRBD1. V lost 3 bases to trimming and J lost 10 bases; unmatched junction nucleotides: 6. This CDR3 comprises 14 residues. Germline assignment: CDR1 LNHDA and CDR2 SQIVND (reference sequence). CDR3: CASSIRDRGREQFF. The CDR3 nucleotides are TGTGCCAGTAGTATCCGGGACAGGGGAAGGGAGCAGTTCTTC.

The rearrangement uses TRBV2 and TRBJ1-5, with TRBD1 as a possible D gene (5 bases). The V end lost 1 base, the J end lost 9 bases, and 19 bases lay between the germline ends. There are 16 residues in the CDR3. The germline V gene has CDR1 SNHLY and CDR2 FYNNEI. The CDR3 here is CASSEGSGRAAWPQHF. The CDR3 DNA reads TGTGCCAGCAGTGAAGGGTCAGGGAGAGCCGCTTGGCCCCAGCATTTT.

This chain joins TRBV14 and TRBJ2-1; 9 nucleotides match TRBD1. Germline loops: CDR1 SGHDN, CDR2 FVKESK. With 5 bases clipped from V and 6 bases from J, the junction kept 8 bases outside the gene matches. The CDR3 extends over 15 amino acids. This CDR3 reads CASSTDRGWGNEQFF. In DNA, the CDR3 is TGTGCCAGCAGCACTGACAGGGGGTGGGGCAATGAGCAGTTCTTC.